What follows are 4 T cell receptor beta chains derived from one specimen sequenced in a study of blood T cell repertoires in COVID-19 (dated by TCRdb to 2019 to 2021). Libraries were built with the immunoSEQ multiplex PCR assay. The table was pulled from immuneACCESS by TCRdb, which kept in-frame rearrangements only. Such tables lose some clones; where checked, under half of the loss comes from unresolved V genes, and the rest has no known cause. Across this sample there are roughly 130,000 clones, with roughly 77% seen only once. 16% of the sample goes to the ten largest clones. Sequenced sample: peripheral blood. These TCRs come from a man between 60 and 75 years old with active or convalescent COVID-19.

The chain links TRBV28 to TRBJ2-7; 11 bases agree with TRBD2. CDR1 and CDR2 from the germline V gene are MDHEN and SYDVKM. The CDR3 sequence is 13 residues long. The J segment lost 5 bases and the V segment lost 6 bases, leaving 3 bases of the junction unmatched. CDR3 nucleotide sequence: TGTGCCAGCAGAACTAGCGGGAGCGACGAGCAGTACTTC. Protein sequence: CASRTSGSDEQYF.

The CDR3 nucleotides are TGTGCCAGCAGTGGGAGCGGAGGGTCCTACAATGAGCAGTTCTTC. Protein product: CASSGSGGSYNEQFF. This rearrangement joins TRBV6-2 or TRBV6-3 to TRBJ2-1; D may be TRBD2 (6 bases). The V end lost 5 bases, the J end lost 1 base, and 12 bases lay between the germline ends. Germline CDR1 is MNHEY and CDR2 is SVGEGT. CDR3 length: 15 amino acids.

The V call is TRBV19, the J call TRBJ1-5, with a weak D call TRBD1 (6 bases). This CDR3 region has 16 residues. CDR1 and CDR2 from the germline V gene are LNHDA and SQIVND (reference sequence). V lost 5 bases to trimming and J lost 0 bases, with 14 bases between them. The CDR3 coding sequence is TGTGCCAGTAGTCGGACAGCCTTCGCTAGCAATCAGCCCCAGCATTTT. The encoded protein is CASSRTAFASNQPQHF.

V and J are TRBV5-1 and TRBJ1-1, with D possibly being TRBD1 (6 bases). The CDR3 is made up of 16 amino acids. The germline V gene has CDR1 SGHRS and CDR2 YFSETQ. The V end was cut by 0 bases, the J end by 6 bases, with 18 bases between. The CDR3 coding sequence is TGCGCCAGCAGCTTGGCTGTGGGGAGCAGGGGCCCTGAAGCTTTCTTT. It specifies CASSLAVGSRGPEAFF.